This TCR beta chain was documented in a study of T cells in Graves' hyperthyroidism and ophthalmopathy (dated by TCRdb to between 2019 and 2020). Regarding the complete study: Peripheral blood samples were taken at initial diagnosis, before any treatment was given. After blood sampling, hyperthyroidism patients were treated with methimazole at a starting dose of 30 mg daily, and ophthalmopathy patients were treated with high-dose intravenous methylprednisolone. In addition, the study compared T-cell repertoires in thyroid tissue and in blood from five or six Graves' hyperthyroidism patients. Prospective prediction of ophthalmopathy was tested in an independent validation cohort consisting of under 20 hyperthyroidism patients and some 17 patients who later progressed to ophthalmopathy. The 100 or so discovery patients were randomly split 7:3 into training and test sets. TCR V-J signatures able to tell the groups apart were searched for in a discovery cohort of 100 patients, of whom over 40 had Graves' ophthalmopathy and roughly 58 had stable Graves' hyperthyroidism. The paper reports TCR Vbeta CDR3 sequencing of some 140 peripheral blood samples: fewer than 50 ophthalmopathy, roughly 80 hyperthyroidism and 17 progressor patients.

Concerning this clonotype itself: This receptor's antigen is unknown. The sample holds no much larger clone one base away, and base qualities are not on file.

Ophthalmopathy patients had moderately to severely active disease, Clinical Activity Score of at least 3, NOSPECS grade of at least 4, and duration under 3 months. Any patient with an uncontrolled infection, another autoimmune disease, pregnancy or lactation was excluded. Diagnoses were established on the basis of clinical symptoms, serum thyroxine and TRAb, thyroid ultrasound, and orbital computed tomography. Ficoll-Paque density gradient centrifugation was used to isolate PBMCs from under 11 ml of fresh peripheral blood. Total RNA was extracted with Trizol reagent, and quality was checked on an Agilent 2100 Bioanalyzer. Paper-wide results and their limitations: Ophthalmopathy was separated from stable hyperthyroidism by a 13 V-J signature model, with roughly 88% sensitivity and approximately 81% specificity obtained in cross-validation and 80%/75% obtained in testing. Most expanded thyroid clonotypes (frequency above 0.001) were also detected in blood, a finding suggesting that blood repertoires may reflect thyroid immune responses. In validation, progression to ophthalmopathy was predicted by the model with 70.59% sensitivity and nearly 75% specificity, a median of 6.5 months before onset. Sample size was not statistically predetermined, and investigators were not blinded to group allocation.

From its cysteine to its phenylalanine, the CDR3 spans 15 amino acids. Kept here is only the CDR3 DNA, which spans 45 bases and is read in frame from base 1. Trimmed from V: 7 bases; trimmed from J: 2 bases; junction bases lacking a gene match: 10. CDR1 DFQATT and CDR2 SNEGSKA were looked up in the germline V gene (reference sequence). Amplification of TCR beta CDR3 regions was carried out from RNA transcripts. A first-round RT-PCR of the TCR CDR3 used the HTBI primer set with the Qiagen OneStep RT-PCR kit. Libraries were constructed in a second round of multiplex PCR, after which size selection and purification were carried out. Libraries were sequenced paired-end with 100 bp reads on an Illumina HiSeq2000. Under the source paper's analysis protocol: SOAPnuke was used to process the raw data, with reads discarded if the reads contained adapters or uncalled bases, had a mean Phred below 15, or lacked an exact constant-primer or identifier match. COPE v1.2.5 was used to merge the high-quality paired reads, and each unique nucleotide sequence was defined as a clonotype. Clonotypes were aligned to IMGT TRBV, TRBD and TRBJ reference segments using MiTCR v1.1. Analysis was restricted to V-J combinations with a frequency above 0.0001, which covered approximately 99% of repertoires. The TCS score was defined as the ratio of F50 (clonal expansion) to E x V (chaos), calculated using BLOSUM62-based TCRdist between CDR3 peptides within each V-J. Welch's t-statistics and random forest reduced several hundred V-J features to about 12, which were used in a naive Bayes classifier (R e1071). TCRdb passed the public sequencing reads through fastp at Q25 and MiXCR, retaining productive beta sequences. Under each unique CDR3 protein, matching rows form one entry showing the most common genes and DNA. Clone size and V and J calls follow TCRdb, not the original study. The sample has 360,000 or so distinct CDR3 sequences on record, around 15% of them singletons. About 21% of the sample rests with the top ten.

The material sequenced was blood. This clonotype was obtained from a woman aged 55-70 years with Graves' ophthalmopathy. The chain couples TRBV20-1 to TRBJ2-3, with 9 bases aligning to TRBD1. The CDR3 amino acid sequence is: CSVEAGTGPTDTQYF. The sequenced DNA: TGCAGTGTGGAAGCCGGGACAGGGCCCACAGATACGCAGTATTTT.